These 4 T cell receptor beta chains came from one sample sequenced in a study of spatial heterogeneity in lung cancer. MiXCR, run by TCRdb on the 5' RACE reads, gives a single entry per CDR3 protein. Of 1,500 to 2,000 distinct CDR3 sequences in the sample, 16% are singletons; the top ten hold approximately 30%. General observations from the study: In tumors, expanded intratumoral alpha and beta TCR counts tracked mutation counts.

These receptors lack a known antigen. Time point described: sample taken at primary tumor resection. Sequenced here: lung tumor tissue, sampled at surgery. The receptor source for this set is a female donor with early-stage non-small cell lung cancer.

The chain has TRBV6-2 or TRBV6-3 and TRBJ2-7, with D possibly matching TRBD2 (5 bases). Germline V gene lookup returns CDR1 MNHEY and CDR2 SVGEGT. Deletions cut 4 bases from V and 3 bases from J, with 16 bases between. There are 15 residues in the CDR3. CDR3 sequence reads: CASSSQSGLIYEQYF. The CDR3 coding sequence is TGTGCCAGCAGTTCACAGTCAGGACTGATCTACGAGCAGTACTTC.

The chain joins TRBV5-5 to TRBJ1-5; unclear D gene. The CDR3 runs to 12 residues. Germline V gives CDR1 SGHKS, CDR2 YYEKEE (reference sequence). Trimming cost V 3 bases and J 4 bases, with 5 bases left between them. The CDR3 here is CASSSPNQPQHF. The CDR3 nucleotides are TGTGCCAGCAGCTCGCCGAATCAGCCCCAGCATTTT. Supplemented by reference TRBV5-5 and TRBJ1-5, the full variable domain reads DAGVTQSPTHLIKTRGQQVTLRCSPISGHKSVSWYQQVLGQGPQFIFQYYEKEERGRGNFPDRFSARQFPNYSSELNVNALLLGDSALYLCASSSPNQPQHFGDGTRLSIL.

This clonotype has a handful of counts. The chain carries TRBV7-2 and TRBJ2-3, with TRBD1 matching 9 bases. The CDR3 has 15 amino acids. J was trimmed by 1 base and V by 6 bases; bases with no gene match: 5. Looked up from germline, CDR1 is SGHTA and CDR2 is FQGNSA. CDR3 in DNA: TGTGCCAGCAGTTCACGGACAGGGGGCACAGATACGCAGTATTTT. Residues: CASSSRTGGTDTQYF.

This clonotype is medium-sized. V usage is TRBV3-1 and J usage is TRBJ2-2, with a possible D match to TRBD1 (5 bases). In germline, CDR1 is LGHDT, CDR2 YNNKEL (reference sequence). Trimming stripped 4 bases from V and 1 base from J, with 13 bases between. CDR3 length: 16 amino acids. CDR3 amino acids: CASSPLRQGNTGELFF. DNA of the CDR3: TGTGCCAGCAGCCCGCTAAGGCAGGGGAACACCGGGGAGCTGTTTTTT.